This TCR beta chain originates from a study of low-dose radiotherapy and immunotherapy resistance in tumors. Study context: The schedule for Cohort 2 used 1 Gy per fraction every two weeks, which added up to 13 Gy over 26 weeks. Intravenous cyclophosphamide 200 mg/m2 was given every two weeks, one day before radiation and immunotherapy. Daily oral aspirin at 300 mg began on cycle 1 day 1 and lasted four cycles.

Both TCRalpha and TCRbeta chains were reverse transcribed with V-gene-specific primers. TCRs were amplified for roughly 20 PCR cycles with a constant-region primer and V-primer adapter. One entry per CDR3 protein, called by TCRdb with MiXCR from the reads. The data contain tens of thousands of distinct CDR3 sequences, around 20% of them seen just once; the ten biggest clones take up more than 10%. This clonotype was seen a single time. Noted time point: after trial treatment. The treatment is: LDRT plus nivolumab, ipilimumab, low-dose cyclophosphamide and aspirin (RACIN trial). Patients qualified if they had advanced solid tumors that lacked tumor-infiltrating lymphocytes. The CDR3 runs 14 residues. Germline V gene sequence: CDR1 SGHRS, CDR2 YFSETQ. With 1 base removed from V and 5 bases from J, the gap between germline ends came to 11 bases.

The source material was PBMCs, sampled after low-dose radiotherapy plus immunotherapy. This sequence originates from a female donor with ovarian cancer. V is TRBV5-1 and J is TRBJ2-3, with D perhaps matching TRBD2 (6 bases). The CDR3 nucleotides read TGCGCCAGCAGCTTGACATCGGGGGTAGATACGCAGTATTTT. Protein sequence: CASSLTSGVDTQYF.